This entry describes one TCR beta chain. Its antigen is not known. These data originate in a study of cytotoxic CD8 clonotypes in ibrutinib-treated CLL. Study-level information: The patients comprised some 10 relapsed/refractory and 15 treatment-naive cases, around 17 IGHV unmutated. Notes on the study in general: An increase in clonality occurred at ibrutinib response, followed by a return toward baseline at progression. Exceeding age-matched healthy donors, baseline clonality also tracked the counts of circulating CD8+ T cells.

Trimming pared 2 bases from V and 6 bases from J, leaving 12 bases between. Per germline, CDR1 SGHNT and CDR2 YYREEE (reference sequence). This CDR3 is built from 13 residues. Repertoires were generated with immunoSEQ multiplex PCR, while TCRdb's copy carries only in-frame clones and drops some. The sample holds around 330,000 clones; approximately 67% are singletons and the top ten take roughly 6.3%. The rearrangement joins TRBV5-4 to TRBJ2-7; D uncertain. Sequenced material: PBMCs, taken after 36 months of ibrutinib treatment. This TCR came from a human donor with chronic lymphocytic leukemia. CDR3 protein: CASSFVGSGEQYF. Written as DNA, the CDR3 is TGTGCCAGCAGCTTTGTCGGTTCCGGCGAGCAGTACTTC.